This TCR beta chain is from a study of T cell repertoires in aging, cancer and after chemotherapy. On the study more broadly: Over several months to years, re-sampled healthy donor repertoires clearly shared clones. Some 8.1 million TCR reads were in the whole dataset. The study's findings and limits: Across the chemotherapy interval, each cancer cohort showed higher median generation probability, suggesting thymic rebound. Untreated cancer patients had significantly lower blood TCR diversity than age-matched healthy donors.

Multiplex touch-down PCR with TRB-A/B primers amplified rearranged V-D-J TRB sequences. A single record per CDR3 protein comes from TCRdb applying MiXCR to the multiplex PCR reads. The table has about 4,900 distinct CDR3 sequences, 46% seen once. Worth noting for this clonotype: Antigen: not known.

TCR beta rearrangements were amplified from peripheral blood genomic DNA. Trimming shortened V by 2 bases and J by 2 bases, and 12 bases separated the two germline ends. The CDR3 has 15 residues. The germline V gene has CDR1 KGHSH and CDR2 LQKENI. The sample taken for sequencing was blood. The TCR comes from a human donor in good health. This chain joins TRBV18 and TRBJ2-5; no clear D. CDR3 sequence: CASSPWAGTQETQYF. CDR3 sequence (DNA): TGTGCCAGCTCACCATGGGCCGGTACACAAGAGACCCAGTACTTC.